Shown below are 11 T cell receptor beta chains from a single sample sequenced in a study of blood T cells in healthy people across ages. A second PCR of about 7 to 12 cycles used a sample-barcoded 5' primer and a J-beta primer mix. TCRdb redid the calling of the 5' RACE reads with MiXCR, one entry per CDR3 protein. Among 1.8 million or so distinct CDR3 sequences listed, 39% were seen once. The sequencing input was blood. All receptors come from a human donor in good health.

In its sample, this clonotype was seen a few times. This rearrangement joins TRBV2 to TRBJ2-5; no clear D gene. CDR1 is SNHLY, CDR2 FYNNEI, per germline. The V end was cut by 3 bases, the J end by 5 bases, with 13 bases between. The CDR3 runs 14 residues. The CDR3 protein is CASSDRSSLETQYF. Here the CDR3 DNA reads TGTGCCAGCAGTGACCGCTCATCATTGGAGACCCAGTACTTC.

For this clonotype: The junction does not match germline at one end; this may be a read error. This chain connects TRBV27 to TRBJ2-3; 8 nucleotides agree with TRBD2. Germline-derived CDR1 and CDR2 are MNHEY and SMNVEV (reference sequence). The CDR3 covers 15 residues. As DNA, the CDR3 is TGTGCCAGCCGAGGCGGGGGGTGGATCACAGATATGCAGTATTTT. Residues: CASRGGGWITDMQYF.

The chain combines TRBV10-3 with TRBJ2-1; a weak D match, TRBD1 (6 bases). The germline gives CDR1 ENHRY, CDR2 SYGVKD. This CDR3 contains 15 residues. Trimming pared 3 bases from V and 16 bases from J, leaving 25 bases between. This CDR3 reads CAISDLGHRNTEAFF. CDR3 DNA sequence: TGTGCCATCAGTGACTTGGGACATCGGAACACTGAAGCTTTCTTC.

This sequence joins TRBV5-5 and TRBJ2-4, with no clear D. The end of the DNA is better explained by TRBJ2-7, so the J call may be wrong. The CDR3 spans 16 residues. The germline CDR1 and CDR2 sequences are SGHKS and YYEKEE (reference sequence). In DNA form, the CDR3 reads TGTGCCAGCAGCTTGGCAGTAGCAATGAGCTCCTACGAGCAGTACTTC. It is translated as CASSLAVAMSSYEQYF.

This clonotype was detected a few times. V and J are TRBV3-1 and TRBJ2-7; 9 positions agree with TRBD2. The germline gives CDR1 LGHDT, CDR2 YNNKEL (reference sequence). V shed 0 bases and J 7 bases; nucleotides not matched to a gene: 13. This CDR3 region has 17 residues. CDR3 protein: CASSQDLERGASGEQYF. CDR3 coding DNA: TGTGCCAGCAGCCAAGATCTTGAGCGGGGGGCCTCCGGGGAGCAGTACTTC.

The table lists this clonotype with a count of one. The chain links TRBV7-9 to TRBJ2-1; 10 bases are a match to TRBD2. From germline, CDR1 is SEHNR and CDR2 FQNEAQ (reference sequence). With V trimmed by 2 bases and J by 4 bases, 11 bases remained unmatched. This CDR3 is built from 18 residues. CDR3 loop: CASSLIAGGTKGYNEQFF. For the CDR3, the DNA is TGTGCCAGCAGCTTAATAGCGGGGGGCACAAAAGGTTACAATGAGCAGTTCTTC.

V is TRBV28 and J is TRBJ1-5; possibly TRBD1 for D (6 bases). V was trimmed by 5 bases and J by 9 bases, leaving 20 bases between them. Germline CDR1 reads MDHEN; CDR2 reads SYDVKM. The CDR3 sequence is 15 residues long. CDR3 in amino acids: CASSHHRELVGPQHF. CDR3 nucleotides: TGTGCCAGCAGTCATCACAGGGAATTGGTAGGGCCCCAGCATTTT.

V usage is TRBV29-1 and J usage is TRBJ2-3, with a tentative D call TRBD1 (5 bases). The CDR3 runs 13 residues. The V end was cut by 4 bases, the J end by 6 bases, with 14 bases between. The germline V gene encodes CDR1 SQVTM and CDR2 ANQGSEA. Here the CDR3 reads CSVGGRFLDTQYF. CDR3 nucleotide sequence: TGCAGCGTTGGGGGCAGGTTTTTGGATACGCAGTATTTT.

In its sample, this clonotype was seen a few times. CDR3 DNA: TGTGCCAGCAGCTCAACGGCTCGGGGTATCCACGATACGCAGTATTTT. Protein: CASSSTARGIHDTQYF. The chain couples TRBV5-6 to TRBJ2-3; D possibly corresponds to TRBD2 (5 bases). The V end lost 3 bases, the J end lost 6 bases, and 20 bases lay between the germline ends. CDR1 SGHDT and CDR2 YYEEEE come from the germline V gene. There are 16 residues in the CDR3.

This clonotype showed up just a few times. This chain uses TRBV6-6 with TRBJ2-2, with D possibly TRBD1 on 6 matching bases. The CDR3 runs to 16 residues. The germline V and J ends were trimmed by 10 bases and 0 bases, with 18 bases remaining between them. Germline V gene data show CDR1 as MNHNY and CDR2 as SVGAGI (reference sequence). The CDR3 bases are TGTGCCACCCGCCCGGCGGACAGTTCGAACACCGGGGAGCTGTTTTTT. It yields the protein CATRPADSSNTGELFF.

This clonotype was seen more than once but under ten times. The chain uses TRBV2 and TRBJ1-2, with TRBD1 identical over 7 bases. CDR1 is SNHLY and CDR2 is FYNNEI in the germline V gene. The junction had 7 bases not matched to a gene; V was cut back by 5 bases and J by 4 bases. The CDR3 sequence is 14 residues long. DNA for the CDR3: TGTGCCAGCAGTTACGCTGGGACAGCCTATGGCTACACCTTC. Translated: CASSYAGTAYGYTF.